This TCR beta chain was found in a study of graft-versus-host responses after intestinal transplantation. Using immunoSEQ multiplex PCR, the repertoire was profiled, and TCRdb retains in-frame clones only, with some absent. The sample has roughly 14,000 clones; approximately 33% are singletons. Germline V CDR1 and CDR2: MNHEY, SMNVEV (reference sequence). The CDR3 runs to 16 residues. V gave up 2 bases and J gave up 2 bases, with 16 bases separating them. Responders that carried the CFSE label, about 200,000 of them, were plated with about 200,000 irradiated, violet-dye-labeled stimulator cells. The sequence was obtained from a human patient who received an intestinal transplant. Sequencing used alloreactive CD8+ T cells from a mixed lymphocyte reaction culture, obtained before intestinal transplant. Subset indicated: CFSE-low proliferating T cells sorted from approximately 6-day pre-transplant mixed lymphocyte reaction (GvH or HvG direction). V gene TRBV27 combines with J gene TRBJ2-7, with D perhaps TRBD1 (6 bases). CDR3 coding DNA: TGTGCCAGCAGTTTAGGGGCAGGACAGATCCCCTACGAGCAGTACTTC. Translated: CASSLGAGQIPYEQYF.